This T cell receptor (beta chain) was profiled in a study of CD8 T cells in ankylosing spondylitis. Study-level findings and limits: Disease-linked clones were reportedly significantly enriched in matched ankylosing spondylitis synovial fluid. Reactive arthritis synovial fluid and blood were previously reported to contain some motif variants. Blood from ankylosing spondylitis patients appeared to carry a characteristic eight-variant TCR beta motif.

Details on this clonotype: The antigen remains unidentified.

Between the trimmed V and J ends, which lost 2 bases and 3 bases, there was a span of 15 bases. Per germline, CDR1 SGHRS and CDR2 YFSETQ. This CDR3 has 15 residues. Construction of TCR beta libraries was performed using quantitative 5'-RACE with molecular barcodes. MiXCR was run by TCRdb on the 5' RACE reads, yielding one entry per CDR3 protein. The sample has nearly 350,000 distinct CDR3 sequences, roughly 14% seen once. This chain links TRBV5-1 with TRBJ2-7, with TRBD1 as a possible D gene (5 bases). The source material was blood, either unsorted or a sorted T cell fraction (not recorded which). This TCR came from a male donor with ankylosing spondylitis or in good health (not recorded which). The CDR3 coding sequence is TGCGCCAGCAGCTTCGGGCAGGGAAGGGGCTACGAGCAGTACTTC. Its translation: CASSFGQGRGYEQYF.